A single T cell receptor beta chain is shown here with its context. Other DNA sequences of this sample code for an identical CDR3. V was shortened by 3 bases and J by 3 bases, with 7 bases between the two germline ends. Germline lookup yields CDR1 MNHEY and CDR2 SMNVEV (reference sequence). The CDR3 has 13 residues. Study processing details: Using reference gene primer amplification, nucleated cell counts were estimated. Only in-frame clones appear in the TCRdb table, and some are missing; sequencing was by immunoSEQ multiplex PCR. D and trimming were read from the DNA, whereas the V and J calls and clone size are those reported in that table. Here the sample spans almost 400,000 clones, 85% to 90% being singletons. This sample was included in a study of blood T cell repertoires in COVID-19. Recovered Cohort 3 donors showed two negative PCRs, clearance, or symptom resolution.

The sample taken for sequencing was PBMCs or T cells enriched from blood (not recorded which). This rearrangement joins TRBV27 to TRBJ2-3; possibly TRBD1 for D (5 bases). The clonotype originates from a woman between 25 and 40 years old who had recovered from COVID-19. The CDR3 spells CASSFYRTDTQYF. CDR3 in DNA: TGTGCCAGCAGTTTCTACAGGACAGATACGCAGTATTTT.